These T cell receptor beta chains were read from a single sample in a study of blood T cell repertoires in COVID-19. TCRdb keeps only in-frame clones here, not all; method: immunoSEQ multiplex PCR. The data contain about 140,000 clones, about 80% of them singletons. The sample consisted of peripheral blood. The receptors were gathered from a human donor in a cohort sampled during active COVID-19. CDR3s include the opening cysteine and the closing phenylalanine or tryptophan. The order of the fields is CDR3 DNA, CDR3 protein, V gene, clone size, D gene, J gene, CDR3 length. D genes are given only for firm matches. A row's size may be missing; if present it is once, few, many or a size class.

DNA: TGTGCCAGCAGCCTGGACAGCTACGAGCAGTACTTC; CDR3: CASSLDSYEQYF; V: TRBV6-6; size: -; D: -; J: TRBJ2-7; length: 12
DNA: TGTGCCATCAGTGACGGGGGGGCGGGCCAAGAGACCCAGTACTTC; CDR3: CAISDGGAGQETQYF; V: TRBV10-3; size: -; D: TRBD2; J: TRBJ2-5; length: 15
DNA: TGTGCCAGCAGCTTGGACAGCGCGCGGGAGACCCAGTACTTC; CDR3: CASSLDSARETQYF; V: TRBV7-9; size: -; D: -; J: TRBJ2-5; length: 14
DNA: TGTGCCAGCAGCTTAGACAGGGTGGCTACTGGAAACACCATATATTTT; CDR3: CASSLDRVATGNTIYF; V: TRBV7-2; size: -; D: -; J: TRBJ1-3; length: 16
DNA: TGTGCCAGCAGCCAGCCGGGACACTTGGATTCACCCCTCCACTTT; CDR3: CASSQPGHLDSPLHF; V: TRBV3-1/TRBV3-2; size: -; D: -; J: TRBJ1-6; length: 15
DNA: TGTGCCAGCAGCCAAGGGACAGGGGATAACGAGCAGTACTTC; CDR3: CASSQGTGDNEQYF; V: TRBV11-3; size: -; D: TRBD1; J: TRBJ2-7; length: 14
DNA: TGCGCCAGCAGCTCCCAGTACGAGCAGTACTTC; CDR3: CASSSQYEQYF; V: TRBV5-1; size: -; D: -; J: TRBJ2-7; length: 11
DNA: TGTGCCAGCTCACCACCGGGGCTCGGACAGGTTGATGGCTACACCTTC; CDR3: CASSPPGLGQVDGYTF; V: TRBV18; size: -; D: TRBD1; J: TRBJ1-2; length: 16
DNA: TGTGCCAGCAGTTACGGGTCGGGGGGGATAACCTACGAGCAGTACTTC; CDR3: CASSYGSGGITYEQYF; V: TRBV6-5; size: once; D: TRBD2; J: TRBJ2-7; length: 16
DNA: TGTGCCAGCAGCACTTCCTACGAGCAGTACTTC; CDR3: CASSTSYEQYF; V: TRBV11-2; size: -; D: -; J: TRBJ2-7; length: 11
DNA: TGCGCCAGCAGCGTTTTAAGGTTAGTCAGGCCGAACACTGAAGCTTTCTTT; CDR3: CASSVLRLVRPNTEAFF; V: TRBV4-1; size: few; D: -; J: TRBJ1-1; length: 17
DNA: TGTGCCAGCAGTGACTCACCTGGCCGGGACAGGGTTTCAGATACGCAGTATTTT; CDR3: CASSDSPGRDRVSDTQYF; V: TRBV6-4; size: -; D: TRBD1; J: TRBJ2-3; length: 18
DNA: TGTGCCAGCAGGCACGGGGGCGGGAGCACTGAAGCTTTCTTT; CDR3: CASRHGGGSTEAFF; V: TRBV6-4; size: -; D: -; J: TRBJ1-1; length: 14
DNA: TGTGCCAGCAGCTCACTAGCGGGGATCACAGATACGCAGTATTTT; CDR3: CASSSLAGITDTQYF; V: TRBV7-9; size: -; D: TRBD2; J: TRBJ2-3; length: 15
DNA: TGTGCCAGCAGCCAGGCAATTAGCGGGGGGAGCTACAATGAGCAGTTCTTC; CDR3: CASSQAISGGSYNEQFF; V: TRBV3-1/TRBV3-2; size: -; D: TRBD2; J: TRBJ2-1; length: 17
DNA: TGTGCCAGCAAAACCGGGACAGGGGAAGAGACCCAGTACTTC; CDR3: CASKTGTGEETQYF; V: TRBV6-5; size: -; D: TRBD1; J: TRBJ2-5; length: 14
DNA: TGCGCCAGCAGTGAGGACAGCTCCTACAATGAGCAGTTCTTC; CDR3: CASSEDSSYNEQFF; V: TRBV10-1; size: few; D: -; J: TRBJ2-1; length: 14
DNA: TGTGCCAGCAGTGAACCAGCGGGGGGCCGATGGGCTACGCAGTATTTT; CDR3: CASSEPAGGRWATQYF; V: TRBV25-1; size: -; D: TRBD2; J: TRBJ2-3; length: 16
DNA: TGTGCCAGCAGTTCCGGGAATCAGCCCCAGCATTTT; CDR3: CASSSGNQPQHF; V: TRBV6-5; size: -; D: -; J: TRBJ1-5; length: 12
DNA: TGTGCCAGCAGCCCGGCCTGGCTAGCGGGCACAGATACGCAGTATTTT; CDR3: CASSPAWLAGTDTQYF; V: TRBV4-2; size: few; D: TRBD2; J: TRBJ2-3; length: 16